This TCR beta chain came from a study of blood T cell repertoires in COVID-19. This CDR3 comprises 13 residues. Losses at the gene ends were 2 bases for V and 8 bases for J; bases not matched to a gene: 5. The germline V gene has CDR1 MNHEY and CDR2 SVGAGI. This table comes from immunoSEQ multiplex PCR, and its TCRdb copy is limited to in-frame clones, with some not included. The sample lists 150,000 or so clones, roughly nine tenths occurring once. The chain has TRBV6-5 and TRBJ1-2, with 7 bases fitting TRBD1. Sequences were obtained from PBMCs or T cells enriched from blood (not recorded which). The source of this sequence is a woman between 40 and 50 years old who had been exposed to COVID-19. The CDR3 sequence: CASSYATGHGYTF. The CDR3 DNA reads TGTGCCAGCAGTTACGCGACAGGGCACGGCTACACCTTC.